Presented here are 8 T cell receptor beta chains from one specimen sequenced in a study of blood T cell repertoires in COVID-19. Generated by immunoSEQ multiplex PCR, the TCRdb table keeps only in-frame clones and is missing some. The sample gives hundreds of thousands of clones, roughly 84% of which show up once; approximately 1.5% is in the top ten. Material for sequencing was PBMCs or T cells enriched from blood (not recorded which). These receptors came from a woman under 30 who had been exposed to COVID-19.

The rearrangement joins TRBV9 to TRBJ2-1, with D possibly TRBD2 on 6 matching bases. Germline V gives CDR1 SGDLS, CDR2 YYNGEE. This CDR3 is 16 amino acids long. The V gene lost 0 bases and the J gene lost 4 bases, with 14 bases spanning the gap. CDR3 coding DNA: TGTGCCAGCAGCGTAGGTGGCGGGGCACAGTACAATGAGCAGTTCTTC. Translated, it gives CASSVGGGAQYNEQFF.

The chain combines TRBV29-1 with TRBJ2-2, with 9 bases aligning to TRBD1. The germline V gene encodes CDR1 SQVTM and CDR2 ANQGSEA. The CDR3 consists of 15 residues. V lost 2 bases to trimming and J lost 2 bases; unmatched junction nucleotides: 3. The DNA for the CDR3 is TGCAGCGTTGAATGGGGACAGGGCAACACCGGGGAGCTGTTTTTT. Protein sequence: CSVEWGQGNTGELFF.

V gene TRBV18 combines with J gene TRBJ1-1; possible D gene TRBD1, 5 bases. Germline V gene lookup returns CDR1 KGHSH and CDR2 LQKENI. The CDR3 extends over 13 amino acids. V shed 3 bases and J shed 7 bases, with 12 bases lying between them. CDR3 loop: CASSPLQEIEAFF. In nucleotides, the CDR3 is TGTGCCAGCTCACCGTTACAGGAGATTGAAGCTTTCTTT.

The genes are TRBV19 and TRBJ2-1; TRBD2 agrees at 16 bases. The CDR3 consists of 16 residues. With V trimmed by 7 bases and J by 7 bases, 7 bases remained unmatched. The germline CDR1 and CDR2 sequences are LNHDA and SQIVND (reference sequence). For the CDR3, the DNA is TGTGCCAGTAACCCGGGACTAGCGGGGGGGATGAATGAGCAGTTCTTC. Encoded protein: CASNPGLAGGMNEQFF.

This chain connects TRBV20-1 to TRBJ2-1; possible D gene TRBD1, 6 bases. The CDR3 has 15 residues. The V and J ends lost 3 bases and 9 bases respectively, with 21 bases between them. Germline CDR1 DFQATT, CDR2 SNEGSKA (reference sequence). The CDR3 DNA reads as TGCAGTGCTAGTCGGACAGCTATTATACAATTTGAGCAGTTCTTC. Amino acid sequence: CSASRTAIIQFEQFF.

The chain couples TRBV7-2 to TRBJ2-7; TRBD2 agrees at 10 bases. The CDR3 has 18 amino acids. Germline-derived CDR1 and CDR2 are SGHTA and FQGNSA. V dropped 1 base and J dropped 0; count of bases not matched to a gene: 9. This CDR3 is CASSLVPSGGLSSYEQYF. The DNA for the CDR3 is TGTGCCAGCAGCTTAGTACCTAGCGGGGGTCTAAGCTCCTACGAGCAGTACTTC.

The CDR3 DNA reads as TGCGCCAGCAGCCAAGATGGCGGGAGGGCCGGACACGAGCAGTACTTC. It codes for CASSQDGGRAGHEQYF. The chain employs TRBV4-1 and TRBJ2-7, with 9 positions matching TRBD2. The CDR3 consists of 16 residues. Germline V gene sequence: CDR1 MGHRA, CDR2 YSYEKL. Trimming removed 0 bases from V and 5 bases from J; junction bases left unmatched: 8.

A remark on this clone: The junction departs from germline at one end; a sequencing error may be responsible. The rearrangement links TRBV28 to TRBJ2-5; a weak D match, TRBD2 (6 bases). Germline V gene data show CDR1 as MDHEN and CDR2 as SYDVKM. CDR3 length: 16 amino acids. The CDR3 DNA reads TGTGCCAGCAGCTTATTGGGAGGTAGATCCCAAGAGACCCAGTACTTC. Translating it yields CASSLLGGRSQETQYF.